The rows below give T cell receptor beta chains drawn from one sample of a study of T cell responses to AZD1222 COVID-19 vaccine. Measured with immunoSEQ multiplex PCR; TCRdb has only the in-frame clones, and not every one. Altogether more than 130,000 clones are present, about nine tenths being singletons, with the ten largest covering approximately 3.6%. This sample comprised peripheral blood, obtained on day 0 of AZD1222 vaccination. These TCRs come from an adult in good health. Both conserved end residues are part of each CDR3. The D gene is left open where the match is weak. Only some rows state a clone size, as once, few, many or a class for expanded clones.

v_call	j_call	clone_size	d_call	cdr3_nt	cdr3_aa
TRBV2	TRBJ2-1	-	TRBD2	TGTGCCAGCAGTGACCGACTAGCGGGAGGGGCAGGGGAGCAGTTCTTC	CASSDRLAGGAGEQFF
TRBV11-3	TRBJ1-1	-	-	TGTGCCAGCAGCCAATCGGCCAGATATGAAGCTTTCTTT	CASSQSARYEAFF
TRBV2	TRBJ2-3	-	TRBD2	TGTGCCAGCAAGGAGACTAGCGTCACAGATACGCAGTATTTT	CASKETSVTDTQYF
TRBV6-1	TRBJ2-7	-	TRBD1	TGTGCCAGCAGTGATTACGGAACAGGGGGCGGGTTCGAGCAGTACTTC	CASSDYGTGGGFEQYF
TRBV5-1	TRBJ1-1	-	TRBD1	TGCGCCACCAAACCCCCGGGACAGGGGAACACTGAAGCTTTCTTT	CATKPPGQGNTEAFF
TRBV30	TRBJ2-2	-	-	TGTGCCTGGAGTGCCACCGCCAGGGGCACCGGGGAGCTGTTTTTT	CAWSATARGTGELFF
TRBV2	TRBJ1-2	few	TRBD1	TGTGCCAGCAGTGAAGCTTTAGGACAGGGGGCGCGGGGCTACACCTTC	CASSEALGQGARGYTF
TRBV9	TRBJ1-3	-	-	TGTGCCAGCAGCGTAGAGGGGAGCTCTGGAAACACCATATATTTT	CASSVEGSSGNTIYF
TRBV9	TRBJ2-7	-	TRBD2	TGTGCCAGCAGCGTCGGGAGGGCCCGGGGCGAGCAGTACTTC	CASSVGRARGEQYF
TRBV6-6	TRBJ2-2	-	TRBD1	TGTGCCAGCAGACCGACAGGGACCGACACCGGGGAGCTGTTTTTT	CASRPTGTDTGELFF
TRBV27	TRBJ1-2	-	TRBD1	TGTGCCAGCAGTTTCTACACAGGGGCCCCTGGCTACACCTTC	CASSFYTGAPGYTF
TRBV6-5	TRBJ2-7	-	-	TGTGCCAGCCTCGACGGCTACGAGCAGTACTTC	CASLDGYEQYF